The TCR beta chain described here comes from a study of spatial heterogeneity in lung cancer. Overall study: Sequence detection consistently recorded a greater number of beta-chain than alpha-chain sequences. Study-wide points: Tumor mutation counts were tracked by expanded intratumoral alpha and beta TCR counts.

In the library, each TCR cDNA molecule bore its own unique molecular identifier. A single record per CDR3 protein comes from TCRdb applying MiXCR to the 5' RACE reads. The top ten clones hold around 10% of a sample with tens of thousands of distinct CDR3 sequences, 5% to 7% of them seen once. The time point is: sample taken at primary tumor resection. Trimming cost V 0 bases and J 4 bases, with 9 bases left between them. Per germline, CDR1 SGHTA and CDR2 FQGNSA. The CDR3 has 14 amino acids. This clonotype showed up many times. Its target is unknown. The source material was lung tumor tissue, sampled at surgery. The chain carries TRBV7-2 and TRBJ1-1; D is unresolved. The TCR sequence derives from a male donor with early-stage non-small cell lung cancer. CDR3 sequence reads: CASSLALGVTEAFF. The CDR3 DNA reads as TGTGCCAGCAGCTTAGCGCTAGGAGTCACTGAAGCTTTCTTT.